This entry concerns a single T cell receptor beta chain. The antigen remains unidentified. The authors ran the immunoSEQ assay, v3.0, at survey level. Generated by immunoSEQ multiplex PCR, the TCRdb table keeps only in-frame clones and is missing some. Of about 36,000 clones listed, 75% to 90% are singletons. The data are from a study of long-term antiretroviral therapy in people with HIV. Donors needed at least one pre-ART PBMC sample plus at least two post-ART samples. Study-wide results and limits: Sampling of blood ran from about 2004 to 2018, and older ART regimens were possibly in use.

The sequence came from a man in his late teens or twenties with HIV. This specimen was unsorted PBMCs, taken 2.2 years after starting antiretroviral therapy.

CDR3 DNA sequence: TGTGCCAGCAGTCCAGTACTACGCTATGGCTACACCTTC. Protein sequence: CASSPVLRYGYTF. This chain joins TRBV9 and TRBJ1-2; D uncertain. CDR1 and CDR2 from the germline V gene are SGDLS and YYNGEE. This CDR3 is built from 13 residues. V lost 5 bases to trimming and J lost 4 bases, with 12 bases between them.